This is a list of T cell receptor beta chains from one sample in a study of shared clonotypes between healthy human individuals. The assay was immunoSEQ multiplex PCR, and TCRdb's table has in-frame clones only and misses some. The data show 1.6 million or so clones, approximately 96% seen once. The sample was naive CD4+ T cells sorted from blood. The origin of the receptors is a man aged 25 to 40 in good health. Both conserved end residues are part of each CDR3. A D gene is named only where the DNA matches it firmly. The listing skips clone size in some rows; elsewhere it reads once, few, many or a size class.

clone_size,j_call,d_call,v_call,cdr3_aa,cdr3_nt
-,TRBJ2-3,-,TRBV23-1,CASCHHPYRQVRADTQYF,TGTGCCAGCTGTCATCACCCCTATCGACAGGTCAGGGCAGATACGCAGTATTTT
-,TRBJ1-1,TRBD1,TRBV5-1,CASSPGTVNTEAFF,TGCGCCAGCAGTCCCGGGACAGTTAACACTGAAGCTTTCTTT
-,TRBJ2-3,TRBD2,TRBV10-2,CASSSGTTDTQYF,TGCGCCAGCAGTAGCGGGACCACAGATACGCAGTATTTT
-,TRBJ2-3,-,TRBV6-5,CASSYGVGDPDTQYF,TGTGCCAGCAGTTACGGGGTCGGGGACCCAGATACGCAGTATTTT
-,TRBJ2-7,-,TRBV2,CASSEGTFWYEQYF,TGTGCCAGCAGTGAGGGGACATTTTGGTACGAGCAGTACTTC
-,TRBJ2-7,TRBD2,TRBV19,CASQSGSYEQYF,TGTGCCAGTCAAAGCGGGAGCTACGAGCAGTACTTC
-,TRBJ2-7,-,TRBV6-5,CASGAIGSYEQYF,TGTGCCAGCGGCGCTATCGGTTCCTACGAGCAGTACTTC
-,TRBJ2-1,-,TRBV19,CASQREASYNEQFF,TGTGCCAGCCAAAGGGAGGCCTCCTACAATGAGCAGTTCTTC
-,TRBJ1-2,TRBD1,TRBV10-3,CAIWAGGAIDGGYTF,TGTGCCATCTGGGCAGGGGGCGCGATTGATGGTGGCTACACCTTC
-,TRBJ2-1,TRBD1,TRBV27,CASSLSQGARRNYNEQFF,TGTGCCAGCAGTTTATCTCAGGGGGCGCGTCGGAACTACAATGAGCAGTTCTTC
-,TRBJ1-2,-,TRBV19,CASSIFPGVPLGYTF,TGTGCCAGTAGTATTTTTCCAGGGGTGCCCCTCGGCTACACCTTC
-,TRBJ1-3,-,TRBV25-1,CASSDPRRGSGNTIYF,TGTGCCAGCAGTGACCCCCGGAGGGGCTCTGGAAACACCATATATTTT
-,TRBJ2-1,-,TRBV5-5,CASSLWASYNEQFF,TGTGCCAGCAGCTTGTGGGCTTCCTACAATGAGCAGTTCTTC
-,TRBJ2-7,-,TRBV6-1,CASRPATHISYEQYF,TGTGCCAGCAGGCCCGCGACCCACATATCCTACGAGCAGTACTTC
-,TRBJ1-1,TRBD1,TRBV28,CASSQGQGTEAFF,TGTGCCAGCAGTCAGGGACAGGGCACTGAAGCTTTCTTT
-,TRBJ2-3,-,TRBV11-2,CASSLRSGPDTQYF,TGTGCCAGCAGCTTACGGTCTGGGCCAGATACGCAGTATTTT
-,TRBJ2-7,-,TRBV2,CASKDSGSYEQYF,TGTGCCAGCAAGGACAGCGGCTCCTACGAGCAGTACTTC
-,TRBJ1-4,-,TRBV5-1,CASSLTATNEKLFF,TGCGCCAGCAGCTTGACAGCAACTAATGAAAAACTGTTTTTT
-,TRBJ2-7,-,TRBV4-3,CASSQDDSECPYEQYF,TGCGCCAGCAGCCAAGATGACTCCGAGTGTCCCTACGAGCAGTACTTC
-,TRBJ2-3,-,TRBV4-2,CASSQDRGSGGPDTQYF,TGTGCCAGCAGCCAAGATCGGGGTAGCGGTGGGCCAGATACGCAGTATTTT
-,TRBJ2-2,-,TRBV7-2,CASSLTARTGELFF,TGTGCCAGCAGCTTAACGGCAAGGACCGGGGAGCTGTTTTTT
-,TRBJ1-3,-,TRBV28,CASSLAPGAGGNTIYF,TGTGCCAGCAGTTTGGCGCCGGGGGCAGGAGGAAACACCATATATTTT
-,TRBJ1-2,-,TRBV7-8,CASSLQPPVGVLNYGYTF,TGTGCCAGCAGCTTACAACCGCCCGTGGGAGTACTTAACTATGGCTACACCTTC
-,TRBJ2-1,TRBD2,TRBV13,CASSLRGVWSEQFF,TGTGCCAGCAGCTTACGGGGGGTCTGGAGTGAGCAGTTCTTC
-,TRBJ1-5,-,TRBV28,CAIKGRSGNQPQHF,TGTGCCATCAAGGGACGGTCGGGCAATCAGCCCCAGCATTTT
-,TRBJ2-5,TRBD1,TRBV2,CASTLGQGAQTQYF,TGTGCCAGCACCCTGGGACAGGGGGCACAGACCCAGTACTTC
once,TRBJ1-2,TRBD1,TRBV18,CASSATPPETGLSNYGYTF,TGTGCCAGCTCAGCGACTCCCCCCGAGACAGGGCTCTCTAACTATGGCTACACCTTC
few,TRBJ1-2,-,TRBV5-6,CASSLAGYGYTF,TGTGCCAGCAGCTTGGCTGGCTATGGCTACACCTTC
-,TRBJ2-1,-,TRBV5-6,CASSLVQRSNEQFF,TGTGCCAGCAGCTTGGTTCAGCGGAGTAATGAGCAGTTCTTC
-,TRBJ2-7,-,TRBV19,CASTRVASSYEQYF,TGTGCCAGTACCCGTGTCGCGAGCTCCTACGAGCAGTACTTC
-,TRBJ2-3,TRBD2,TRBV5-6,CASSLLSGGGTDTQYF,TGTGCCAGCAGCTTGCTTTCGGGAGGGGGCACAGATACGCAGTATTTT
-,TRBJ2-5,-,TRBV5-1,CASSLAPGGAGETQYF,TGCGCCAGCAGCTTGGCCCCTGGAGGGGCGGGAGAGACCCAGTACTTC
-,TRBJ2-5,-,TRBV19,CASRGPGAETQYF,TGTGCCAGTAGGGGGCCGGGGGCAGAGACCCAGTACTTC